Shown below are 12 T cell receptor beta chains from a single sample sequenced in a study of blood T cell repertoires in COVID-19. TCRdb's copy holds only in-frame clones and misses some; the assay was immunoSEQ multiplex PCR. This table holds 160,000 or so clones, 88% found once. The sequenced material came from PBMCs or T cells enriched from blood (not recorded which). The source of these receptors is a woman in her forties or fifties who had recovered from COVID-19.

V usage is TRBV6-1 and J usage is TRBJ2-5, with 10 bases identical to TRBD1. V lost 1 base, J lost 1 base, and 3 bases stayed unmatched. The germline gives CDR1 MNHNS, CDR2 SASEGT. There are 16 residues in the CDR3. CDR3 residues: CASSEGDRGLQETQYF. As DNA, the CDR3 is TGTGCCAGCAGTGAAGGGGACAGGGGCCTCCAAGAGACCCAGTACTTC.

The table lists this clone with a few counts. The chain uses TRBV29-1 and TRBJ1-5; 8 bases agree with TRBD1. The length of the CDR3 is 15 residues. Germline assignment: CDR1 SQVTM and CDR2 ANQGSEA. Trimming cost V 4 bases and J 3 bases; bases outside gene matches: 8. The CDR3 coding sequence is TGCAGCGTTGTCTACGGGACAGGCATCAATCAGCCCCAGCATTTT. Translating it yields CSVVYGTGINQPQHF.

In DNA, the CDR3 is TGTGCCAGCAGCCATGGGGACTCTACAACTAATGAAAAACTGTTTTTT. This translates into CASSHGDSTTNEKLFF. The chain combines TRBV14 with TRBJ1-4; possible D gene TRBD1, 5 bases. Germline CDR1 SGHDN, CDR2 FVKESK. This CDR3 is 16 amino acids long. V was pared by 3 bases and J by 0 bases, with 11 bases between.

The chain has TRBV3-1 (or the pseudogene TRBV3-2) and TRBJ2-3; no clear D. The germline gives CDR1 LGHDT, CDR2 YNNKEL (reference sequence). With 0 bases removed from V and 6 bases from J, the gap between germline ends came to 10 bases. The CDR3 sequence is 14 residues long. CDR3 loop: CASSQDMVEDTQYF. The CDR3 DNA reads TGTGCCAGCAGCCAAGATATGGTTGAGGATACGCAGTATTTT.

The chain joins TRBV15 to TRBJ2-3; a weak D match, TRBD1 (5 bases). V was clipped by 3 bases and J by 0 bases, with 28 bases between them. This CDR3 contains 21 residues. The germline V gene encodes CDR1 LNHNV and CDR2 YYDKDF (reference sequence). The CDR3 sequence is CATSSRTPLFQGVRSTDTQYF. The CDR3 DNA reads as TGTGCCACCAGCAGTCGGACCCCGCTTTTCCAGGGTGTAAGAAGCACAGATACGCAGTATTTT.

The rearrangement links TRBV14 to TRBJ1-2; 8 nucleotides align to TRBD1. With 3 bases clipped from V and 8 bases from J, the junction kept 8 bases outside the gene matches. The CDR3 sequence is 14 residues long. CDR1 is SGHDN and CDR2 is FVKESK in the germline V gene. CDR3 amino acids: CASSQDNRGFGYTF. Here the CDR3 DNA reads TGTGCCAGCAGCCAGGACAACAGGGGGTTCGGCTACACCTTC. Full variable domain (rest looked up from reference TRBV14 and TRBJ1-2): EAGVTQFPSHSVIEKGQTVTLRCDPISGHDNLYWYRRVMGKEIKFLLHFVKESKQDESGMPNNRFLAERTGGTYSTLKVQPAELEDSGVYFCASSQDNRGFGYTFGSGTRLTVV.

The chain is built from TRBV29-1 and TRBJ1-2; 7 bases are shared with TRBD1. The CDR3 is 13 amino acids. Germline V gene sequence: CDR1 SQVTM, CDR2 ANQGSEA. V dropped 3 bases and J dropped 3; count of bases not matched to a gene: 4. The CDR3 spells CSVEAGGYYGYTF. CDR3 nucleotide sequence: TGCAGCGTTGAGGCAGGGGGGTACTATGGCTACACCTTC.

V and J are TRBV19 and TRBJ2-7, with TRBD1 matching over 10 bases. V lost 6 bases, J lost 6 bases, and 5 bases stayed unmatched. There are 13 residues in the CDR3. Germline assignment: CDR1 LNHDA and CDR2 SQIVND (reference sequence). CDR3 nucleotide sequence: TGTGCCAGTAGCCCGGGACAGGGGTTCGAGCAGTACTTC. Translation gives CASSPGQGFEQYF.

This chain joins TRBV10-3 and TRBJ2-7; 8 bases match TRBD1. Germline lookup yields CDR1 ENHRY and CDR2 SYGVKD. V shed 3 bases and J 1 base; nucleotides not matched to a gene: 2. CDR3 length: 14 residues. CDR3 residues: CAISDRGRSYEQYF. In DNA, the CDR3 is TGTGCCATCAGTGACAGGGGGCGGTCCTACGAGCAGTACTTC.

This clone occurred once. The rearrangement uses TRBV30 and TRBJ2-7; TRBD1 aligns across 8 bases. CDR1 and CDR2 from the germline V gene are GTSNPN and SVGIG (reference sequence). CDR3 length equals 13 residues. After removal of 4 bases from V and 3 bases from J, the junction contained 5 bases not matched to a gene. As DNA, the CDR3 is TGTGCCTGGACCCGACAGGGGTTCTACGAGCAGTACTTC. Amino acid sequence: CAWTRQGFYEQYF.

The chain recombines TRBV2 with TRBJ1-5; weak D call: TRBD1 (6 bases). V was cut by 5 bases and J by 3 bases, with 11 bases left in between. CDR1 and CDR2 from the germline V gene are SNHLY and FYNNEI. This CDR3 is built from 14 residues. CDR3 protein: CASSSTGPNQPQHF. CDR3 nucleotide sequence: TGTGCCAGCAGTTCCACAGGGCCCAATCAGCCCCAGCATTTT.

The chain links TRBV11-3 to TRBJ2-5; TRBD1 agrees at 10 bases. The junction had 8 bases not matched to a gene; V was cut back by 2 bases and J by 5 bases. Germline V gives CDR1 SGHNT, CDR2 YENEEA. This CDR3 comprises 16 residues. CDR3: CASSLRRQGAGETQYF. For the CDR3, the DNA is TGTGCCAGCAGCTTACGGAGACAGGGGGCGGGGGAGACCCAGTACTTC.